This T cell receptor (beta chain) was recovered during a study of CD8 T cells in Susac syndrome. The RNA input was about 0.5 to 1 ug, and it was reverse transcribed with random hexamers. The CDR3 of TCR beta was amplified by immunoSEQ multiplex PCR across 54 Vbeta and 13 Jbeta. Each CDR3 protein is one row after TCRdb ran MiXCR on the immunoSEQ multiplex PCR reads. The sample includes some 190,000 distinct CDR3 sequences, 93% seen only once; the top ten take around 0.1%. Peripheral blood CD8+ and CD4+ T cells were profiled by TCR beta sequencing. The authors negatively isolated CD8+ and CD4+ T cells and FACS-enriched TEMRA cells. Study-wide points: The relatively small number of individuals in the TCR sequencing and HLA analysis was acknowledged by the study.

V lost 1 base and J 3 bases, leaving 11 bases between the germline ends. The CDR3 covers 14 residues. Per germline, CDR1 SGHRS and CDR2 YFSETQ. As concerns this clonotype: Its target is not known.

The chain has TRBV5-1 and TRBJ2-7, with TRBD2 as a possible D gene (6 bases). The clonotype was recovered from a human donor in good health. Sequencing used CD4+ T cells from PBMCs. The CDR3: CASSLRGIYYEQYF. The CDR3 coding sequence is TGCGCCAGCAGCTTGCGGGGGATATACTACGAGCAGTACTTC.